The T cell receptor beta chain under discussion was sequenced for a study of blood T cell repertoires in COVID-19. Study context: Acute and convalescent COVID-19 samples came from the United States, Italy and Spain. T cells, B-cell-depleted T cells, or PBMCs supplied cDNA or gDNA.

This clone was seen just once. Per the original methods: Estimation of nucleated cell counts relied on the amplification of reference gene primers. Produced via immunoSEQ multiplex PCR; TCRdb's table is partial and in-frame only. V, J and clone size are taken as reported in that table, and D and trimming were inferred from the DNA itself. The sample lists fewer than 200,000 clones; approximately 81% were seen once. The participants were between 18 and 89 years old and came from under 25 US areas. V lost 3 bases to trimming and J lost 6 bases; unmatched junction nucleotides: 4. Germline V gene data show CDR1 as KGHSH and CDR2 as LQKENI. This CDR3 has 14 residues.

This clonotype originated in a woman between 35 and 50 years old with acute COVID-19. The chain links TRBV18 to TRBJ2-3; 9 bases are a match to TRBD1. Sequences were obtained from PBMCs or T cells enriched from blood (not recorded which). DNA of the CDR3: TGTGCCAGCTCACCGGGGACAGGGATGGATACGCAGTATTTT. As protein: CASSPGTGMDTQYF.